This entry is about one T cell receptor beta chain. This sample also contains other DNA sequences that code for the same CDR3. The sample comes from a study of OX40 agonist ivuxolimab in advanced cancers. Clones were read by immunoSEQ multiplex PCR, and TCRdb kept only the in-frame ones, dropping some. The table shows about 68,000 clones, with about nine tenths occurring only once. The CDR3 has 11 amino acids. CDR1 is MDHEN and CDR2 is SYDVKM in the germline V gene. Trimming shortened V by 2 bases and J by 5 bases, and 3 bases separated the two germline ends. This TCR derives from an adult with an advanced solid tumor such as melanoma, head and neck, liver or kidney cancer. The rearrangement uses TRBV28 and TRBJ2-5; D remains ambiguous. The sample consisted of CD4+ or CD8+ T cells sorted from blood, taken in a trial of the OX40 agonist ivuxolimab. The CDR3 region has the DNA TGTGCCAGCAGTTTAGAGGAGACCCAGTACTTC. Translating it yields CASSLEETQYF.